This T cell receptor (beta chain) originates from a study of blood T cell repertoires in COVID-19. V was trimmed by 6 bases and J by 7 bases, leaving 13 bases between them. This CDR3 has 14 amino acids. Per germline, CDR1 SNHLY and CDR2 FYNNEI. Profiled with immunoSEQ multiplex PCR; TCRdb holds only in-frame clones, not every one. This sample has fewer than 250,000 clones, with more than 75% found just once. The source material was PBMCs or T cells enriched from blood (not recorded which). The J gene is TRBJ1-6, the V gene TRBV2; D may be TRBD1 (6 bases). The sequence was collected from a woman in her fifties or sixties with acute COVID-19. The DNA for the CDR3 is TGTGCCAGCAGATTGCAGGGGACAAATTCACCCCTCCACTTT. Encoded protein: CASRLQGTNSPLHF.